This TCR beta chain derives from a study of T cell responses to AZD1222 COVID-19 vaccine. Germline CDR1 SGHTA, CDR2 FQGTGA. Trimming stripped 4 bases from V and 6 bases from J, with 18 bases between. The CDR3 extends over 15 amino acids. Here immunoSEQ multiplex PCR was the method, and the copy in TCRdb shows in-frame clones only, minus some. Here the sample spans 130,000 or so clones, around 83% being singletons. This clone was observed a handful of times. This sequence originates from an adult in good health. V and J are TRBV7-3 and TRBJ1-1, with D possibly being TRBD1 (6 bases). This sample comprised peripheral blood, obtained on day 0 of AZD1222 vaccination. The CDR3 protein is CASSSVQGGVAEAFF. CDR3 coding DNA: TGTGCCAGCAGCTCCGTACAGGGTGGAGTGGCTGAAGCTTTCTTT.